Listed below are T cell receptor beta chains from one sample, sequenced in a study of blood T cell repertoires in COVID-19. Measured with immunoSEQ multiplex PCR; TCRdb has only the in-frame clones, and not every one. The sample lists 330,000 or so clones, around 90% occurring once. The sequenced sample consisted of PBMCs or T cells enriched from blood (not recorded which). Receptor source: a woman aged 30 to 39 who had recovered from COVID-19. Both conserved end residues are part of each CDR3. The order of the fields is J gene, clone size, D gene, V gene, CDR3 protein. The D gene is left open where the match is weak. Clone size is shown for a subset of rows, as once, few, many or a class of expanded clone.

TRBJ2-3,NA,NA,TRBV7-6,CASSIAGSRDTQYF
TRBJ2-1,NA,TRBD2,TRBV9,CASSVASGLYNEQFF
TRBJ2-7,NA,TRBD2,TRBV28,CASSSPSGRALLPYEQYF
TRBJ2-1,NA,TRBD2,TRBV9,CASNNRGLAGGEQFF
TRBJ1-2,NA,TRBD1,TRBV19,CASRDRVNYGYTF
TRBJ1-2,once,NA,TRBV3-1/TRBV3-2,CASSPGRGRNYGYTF
TRBJ2-7,NA,NA,TRBV7-9,CASSLGGTHPAYEQYF
TRBJ1-2,NA,NA,TRBV24-1,CATSDRGYGYTF
TRBJ2-7,NA,NA,TRBV10-3,CAIRAGLTSYEQYF
TRBJ2-7,NA,NA,TRBV6-1,CASSEALRGDIYEQYF
TRBJ1-6,once,TRBD1,TRBV9,CASSARDRPYSPLHF
TRBJ1-5,once,TRBD1,TRBV19,CASSGTGSNQPQHF
TRBJ2-7,NA,NA,TRBV19,CASSIPGSYEQYF
TRBJ1-5,NA,TRBD1,TRBV30,CAWSRAGGQPQHF
TRBJ1-2,NA,NA,TRBV3-1/TRBV3-2,CASSQRGSPGGYTF
TRBJ1-1,NA,TRBD1,TRBV3-1/TRBV3-2,CASSQRQGGVAFF
TRBJ1-1,NA,NA,TRBV18,CASSFRGRAFF
TRBJ2-3,NA,TRBD2,TRBV9,CASAGAGERDTQYF
TRBJ2-5,NA,NA,TRBV6-5,CALRQSKETQYF
TRBJ2-1,NA,NA,TRBV11-2,CASSLADSQWSEQFF
TRBJ2-7,NA,NA,TRBV6-5,CASSYRPTYSYEQYF
TRBJ2-1,NA,TRBD2,TRBV7-2,CASSLASGSHGEQFF
TRBJ2-2,NA,NA,TRBV27,CASSSSDTGELFF
TRBJ2-4,NA,TRBD1,TRBV24-1,CATSDSFPKGGVRNIQYF
TRBJ2-7,NA,TRBD2,TRBV28,CASRRLAGGYEQYF
TRBJ1-2,NA,TRBD1,TRBV19,CASTIRTGRDYGYTF
TRBJ1-2,NA,TRBD1,TRBV4-2,CASSQNRGDGGYTF
TRBJ2-7,NA,NA,TRBV6-5,CASGRGGSYEQYF
TRBJ2-7,once,NA,TRBV6-1,CASSETGAGEQYF
TRBJ2-1,NA,NA,TRBV19,CASSIGDITYNEQFF
TRBJ1-2,once,NA,TRBV6-5,CASSRGQFMGYGYTF
TRBJ2-7,NA,TRBD2,TRBV5-1,CASTSGPGGEQYF
TRBJ1-4,NA,TRBD1,TRBV5-1,CASSVGTGEEKLFF
TRBJ2-7,NA,TRBD2,TRBV4-3,CASSQALTSGYEQYF
TRBJ2-7,NA,TRBD1,TRBV6-5,CASRPGQAELQYF
TRBJ2-7,NA,TRBD2,TRBV28,CASSLGTSGRAYEQYF
TRBJ2-1,NA,TRBD1,TRBV2,CASSPGGGLANNEQFF
TRBJ2-1,NA,TRBD2,TRBV9,CASSETSGLTYSYNEQFF
TRBJ1-4,NA,NA,TRBV19,CASSITGNEKLFF
TRBJ1-4,NA,TRBD1,TRBV28,CASSSRTGGLTKLFF
TRBJ2-7,NA,TRBD2,TRBV18,CASSPASLAGVYEQYF
TRBJ1-6,NA,NA,TRBV11-3,CASRHGSTNSPLHF
TRBJ2-5,NA,TRBD2,TRBV27,CASSSGTSGVGETQYF
TRBJ2-7,NA,NA,TRBV6-5,CASRGGGGWNEQYF
TRBJ1-4,NA,NA,TRBV15,CATSRDLEGVEKLFF
TRBJ2-2,once,NA,TRBV4-1,CASSLPGEWLSNTGELFF
TRBJ1-1,NA,NA,TRBV7-9,CASSLIRVGGPNTEAFF
TRBJ2-7,NA,TRBD1,TRBV4-3,CASSQLRDRGYEQYF